The clone carrying this T cell receptor beta chain was picked up many times. The antigen remains unidentified. Uncontrolled infections, other autoimmune diseases, pregnancy or lactation led to exclusion of patients. Diagnoses used clinical symptoms, serum thyroxine and TRAb, thyroid ultrasound and orbital computed tomography. These data originate in a study of T cells in Graves' hyperthyroidism and ophthalmopathy. Amplification of TCR beta CDR3 regions was performed using RNA transcripts as template. The study used the HTBI primer set for a first-round RT-PCR of the TCR CDR3. TCRdb reprocessed the multiplex PCR reads with MiXCR, giving one entry per CDR3 protein. Of 610,000 or so distinct CDR3 sequences listed, about 45% are singletons. Regarding the study as a whole: Most clonotypes expanded in thyroid above 0.001 were likewise present in blood. Median prediction lead before ophthalmopathy onset was about 6.5 months with the model.

CDR1 is SGHTA, CDR2 FQGNSA, per germline. The CDR3 loop spans 15 amino acids. The V and J ends lost 5 bases and 6 bases, in that order; junction bases with no gene match: 7. The chain combines TRBV7-2 with TRBJ2-7; 13 nucleotides line up with TRBD2. Sequencing input: peripheral blood or thyroid tissue (not recorded which). The sequence was collected from a woman aged 18-29 years with Graves' hyperthyroidism. The CDR3 region is CASSPSGLAGFEQYF. In DNA form, the CDR3 reads TGTGCCAGCAGCCCTTCGGGACTAGCGGGATTCGAGCAGTACTTC. The entire variable domain, with the rest obtained from reference TRBV7-2 and TRBJ2-7, is as follows: GAGVSQSPSNKVTEKGKDVELRCDPISGHTALYWYRQSLGQGLEFLIYFQGNSAPDKSGLPSDRFSAERTGGSVSTLTIQRTQQEDSAVYLCASSPSGLAGFEQYFGPGTRLTVT.